The 21 T cell receptor beta chains presented below share a single source sample, sequenced in a study of early T cells in non-severe SARS-CoV-2 infection. TCRdb reprocessed the 5' RACE reads via MiXCR and lists one record per CDR3 protein. The sample includes about 33,000 distinct CDR3 sequences, approximately 5.4% of them seen just once. Sequences were obtained from whole blood. These TCRs come from an adult who was a healthcare worker with PCR-confirmed SARS-CoV-2 infection or an uninfected control (not recorded which).

This clonotype has just a few counts. The chain has TRBV6-5 and TRBJ2-7; a weak D match, TRBD1 (6 bases). The length of the CDR3 is 14 residues. CDR1 is MNHEY, CDR2 SVGAGI, per germline. Trimming took 0 bases from V and 4 from J, leaving 10 bases between them. The CDR3 loop reads CASSYSIQGYEQYF. CDR3 nucleotides: TGTGCCAGCAGTTACTCGATTCAGGGGTACGAGCAGTACTTC.

Only a few counts were recorded for this clonotype. The V and J genes are TRBV12-3 or TRBV12-4 and TRBJ2-6; a weak D match, TRBD1 (6 bases). The CDR3 spans 14 residues. V lost 7 bases, J lost 0 bases, and 7 bases lay in between. The CDR3 DNA follows: TGTGCCAGCATCAGGGGCTCTGGGGCCAACGTCCTGACTTTC. Translation gives CASIRGSGANVLTF.

This clonotype was recorded at least ten times. This chain joins TRBV4-1 and TRBJ1-6; D not certain. Per the germline V gene, CDR1 is MGHRA and CDR2 is YSYEKL. CDR3 length equals 17 residues. The V end lost 1 base, the J end lost 0 bases, and 10 bases lay between the germline ends. CDR3 nucleotide sequence: TGCGCCAGCAGCCAAGTCCAACGGAGCTCCTATAATTCACCCCTCCACTTT. The encoded protein is CASSQVQRSSYNSPLHF.

At least ten counts were recorded for this clonotype. The chain couples TRBV7-9 to TRBJ1-4; D gene ambiguous. CDR1 is SEHNR, CDR2 FQNEAQ, per germline (reference sequence). CDR3 length: 12 residues. The V end was cut by 7 bases, the J end by 3 bases, with 6 bases between. CDR3 protein: CASKGSNEKLFF. CDR3 bases: TGTGCCAGCAAGGGATCTAATGAAAAACTGTTTTTT.

The chain recombines TRBV7-2 with TRBJ2-3; D is possibly TRBD2 (5 bases). The CDR3 is 16 residues long. Germline CDR1 is SGHTA and CDR2 is FQGNSA. Trimming cost V 7 bases and J 0 bases, with 17 bases left between them. The CDR3 loop is CASTRKVATSTDTQYF. CDR3 sequence (DNA): TGTGCCAGCACTCGTAAAGTAGCGACTAGCACAGATACGCAGTATTTT.

This clonotype is medium-sized in the sample. CDR3 region: CASSSPSGGTYNEQFF. DNA for the CDR3: TGTGCCAGCAGCAGTCCTAGCGGGGGTACCTACAATGAGCAGTTCTTC. The J gene is TRBJ2-1, the V gene TRBV7-6, with TRBD2 matching over 10 bases. The CDR3 spans 16 residues. Trimming removed 5 bases from V and 2 bases from J; junction bases left unmatched: 6. Germline V gene lookup returns CDR1 SGHVS and CDR2 FNYEAQ.

A few counts support this clonotype. The chain has TRBV2 and TRBJ1-5; perhaps TRBD1 as D (5 bases). Trimming took 6 bases from V and 2 from J, leaving 14 bases between them. Germline assignment: CDR1 SNHLY and CDR2 FYNNEI. This CDR3 region has 15 residues. Here the CDR3 reads CASSEGPTGNQPQHF. The CDR3 DNA reads TGTGCCAGCAGCGAGGGACCTACTGGCAATCAGCCCCAGCATTTT.

This clonotype was detected a few times. The chain recombines TRBV7-9 with TRBJ1-2, with 9 bases matching TRBD1. J was trimmed by 7 bases and V by 1 base; bases with no gene match: 7. The germline V gene encodes CDR1 SEHNR and CDR2 FQNEAQ (reference sequence). CDR3 length: 15 residues. This CDR3 is CASSLGGQGLTGYTF. The CDR3 nucleotides read TGTGCCAGCAGCTTAGGGGGACAGGGACTTACTGGCTACACCTTC.

This clonotype showed up many times. The chain uses TRBV6-4 and TRBJ1-3; no reliable D call. This CDR3 spans 14 amino acids. Germline V gene data show CDR1 as MRHNA and CDR2 as SNTAGT. The ends were cut back, 2 bases at V and 0 bases at J, with 5 bases in the middle. The CDR3: CASSDRSSGNTIYF. CDR3 coding DNA: TGTGCCAGCAGTGACAGGAGCTCTGGAAACACCATATATTTT.

This clonotype was recorded many times. The chain employs TRBV12-3 or TRBV12-4 and TRBJ1-5; 8 bases map to TRBD1. Trimming removed 1 base from V and 4 bases from J; junction bases left unmatched: 3. CDR3 length equals 15 residues. Written as DNA, the CDR3 is TGTGCCAGCAGTTTAGGGACAGGGAGGAATCAGCCCCAGCATTTT. This translates into CASSLGTGRNQPQHF.

This clonotype was detected ten times or more. The chain uses TRBV5-5 and TRBJ2-1; 15 bases are a match to TRBD2. The CDR3 has 19 amino acids. In germline, CDR1 is SGHKS, CDR2 YYEKEE (reference sequence). After removal of 4 bases from V and 3 bases from J, the junction contained 11 bases not matched to a gene. Here the CDR3 DNA reads TGTGCCAGCAGCCCGCGCCGGACTAGCGGGGGGGCCGGCTACAATGAGCAGTTCTTC. Translated, it gives CASSPRRTSGGAGYNEQFF. Full variable domain (remainder filled in from reference TRBV5-5 and TRBJ2-1): DAGVTQSPTHLIKTRGQQVTLRCSPISGHKSVSWYQQVLGQGPQFIFQYYEKEERGRGNFPDRFSARQFPNYSSELNVNALLLGDSALYLCASSPRRTSGGAGYNEQFFGPGTRLTVL.

This clonotype was detected a few times. The J gene is TRBJ2-2, the V gene TRBV7-6; 7 bases are shared with TRBD1. The CDR3 runs 16 residues. V lost 1 base to trimming and J lost 1 base; unmatched junction nucleotides: 3. Per germline, CDR1 SGHVS and CDR2 FNYEAQ. This CDR3 is CASSLVRQGNTGELFF. For the CDR3, the DNA is TGTGCCAGCAGCTTAGTACGACAGGGGAACACCGGGGAGCTGTTTTTT.

By proportion, this clonotype is medium-sized (0.01 to 0.1%). The CDR3 is CASASAGQGYNEQFF. As DNA, the CDR3 is TGTGCCAGCGCAAGCGCCGGACAGGGCTACAATGAGCAGTTCTTC. The gene calls are TRBV5-6 and TRBJ2-1, with 8 bases matching TRBD1. The CDR3 has 15 amino acids. V shed 7 bases, J shed 3 bases, and the junction held 9 bases outside the gene matches. In germline, CDR1 is SGHDT, CDR2 YYEEEE.

This chain connects TRBV11-2 to TRBJ2-3; D unresolved. V gave up 0 bases and J gave up 2 bases, with 12 bases separating them. CDR1 and CDR2 (germline): SGHAT, FQNNGV. There are 16 residues in the CDR3. CDR3 sequence reads: CASSLEPGQDTDTQYF. CDR3 bases: TGTGCCAGCAGCTTAGAGCCTGGGCAGGACACAGATACGCAGTATTTT.

This clonotype was observed many times. This chain uses TRBV7-2 with TRBJ2-7; D is perhaps TRBD1 (5 bases). With 5 bases removed from V and 0 bases from J, the gap between germline ends came to 11 bases. The germline CDR1 and CDR2 sequences are SGHTA and FQGNSA. The CDR3 length is 14 residues. CDR3 sequence: CASSPDSVSYEQYF. Written as DNA, the CDR3 is TGTGCCAGCAGCCCCGACAGTGTCTCCTACGAGCAGTACTTC. Complete variable domain (other parts from reference TRBV7-2 and TRBJ2-7): GAGVSQSPSNKVTEKGKDVELRCDPISGHTALYWYRQSLGQGLEFLIYFQGNSAPDKSGLPSDRFSAERTGGSVSTLTIQRTQQEDSAVYLCASSPDSVSYEQYFGPGTRLTVT.

V gene TRBV5-1 combines with J gene TRBJ2-1; perhaps D is TRBD1 or TRBD2 (6 bases each). Per germline, CDR1 SGHRS and CDR2 YFSETQ. The CDR3 is made up of 17 amino acids. Trimming shortened V by 0 bases and J by 8 bases, and 21 bases separated the two germline ends. Here the CDR3 DNA reads TGCGCCAGCAGCTTGGGGGACCCTTTTCTGGGGGGCCATGAGCAGTTCTTC. It yields the protein CASSLGDPFLGGHEQFF.

The table lists this clonotype with many counts. This chain connects TRBV12-3 or TRBV12-4 to TRBJ1-2; no definite D call. V gave up 1 base and J gave up 3 bases, with 9 bases separating them. The CDR3 covers 14 residues. CDR3 amino acids: CASSLEPRDYGYTF. As DNA, the CDR3 is TGTGCCAGCAGTTTAGAGCCGAGAGACTATGGCTACACCTTC.

This clonotype was observed at least ten times. The chain recombines TRBV18 with TRBJ1-2; D remains ambiguous. This CDR3 is built from 14 residues. Germline V CDR1 and CDR2: KGHSH, LQKENI. V lost 5 bases, J lost 0 bases, and 10 bases lay in between. The CDR3 DNA follows: TGTGCCAGCTCAACCAGTCGTACTAACTATGGCTACACCTTC. Translated, it gives CASSTSRTNYGYTF.

J is TRBJ2-3 and V is TRBV6-1; D is possibly TRBD1 (5 bases). Trimming removed 0 bases at V and 4 bases at J, with 11 bases between. Looked up from germline, CDR1 is MNHNS and CDR2 is SASEGT. The CDR3 is made up of 15 amino acids. CDR3 DNA sequence: TGTGCCAGCAGTGAAGCGCTTCAGGGCCCAGATACGCAGTATTTT. Amino acids: CASSEALQGPDTQYF.

This clonotype was seen only a few times. The chain recombines TRBV6-2 or TRBV6-3 with TRBJ1-2; D gene uncertain. CDR3 size: 12 residues. Germline-derived CDR1 and CDR2 are MNHEY and SVGEGT. V was cut by 4 bases and J by 8 bases, with 11 bases left in between. In DNA, the CDR3 is TGTGCCAGCAGTTCCCTAACCCTCGGCTACACCTTC. Encoded protein: CASSSLTLGYTF.

This clonotype was recorded many times. This chain connects TRBV4-1 to TRBJ2-7, with a tentative D call TRBD2 (5 bases). Germline V CDR1 and CDR2: MGHRA, YSYEKL. Trimming removed 4 bases from V and 2 bases from J, with 9 bases in between. The CDR3 extends over 13 amino acids. CDR3 sequence: CASSLDGTYEQYF. As DNA, the CDR3 is TGCGCCAGCAGCCTGGACGGGACCTACGAGCAGTACTTC.